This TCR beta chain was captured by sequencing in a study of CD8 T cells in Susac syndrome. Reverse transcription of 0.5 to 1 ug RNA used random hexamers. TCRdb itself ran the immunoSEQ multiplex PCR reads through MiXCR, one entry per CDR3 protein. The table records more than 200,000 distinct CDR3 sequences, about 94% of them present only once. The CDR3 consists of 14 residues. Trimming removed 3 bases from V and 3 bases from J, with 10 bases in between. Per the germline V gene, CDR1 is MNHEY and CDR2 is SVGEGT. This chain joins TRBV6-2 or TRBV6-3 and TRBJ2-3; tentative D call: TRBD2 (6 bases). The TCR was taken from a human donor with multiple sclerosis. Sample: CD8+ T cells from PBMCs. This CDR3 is CASSYGRTTDTQYF. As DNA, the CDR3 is TGTGCCAGCAGTTATGGGAGGACTACAGATACGCAGTATTTT.